This TCR beta chain stems from a study of cytomegalovirus exposure and HLA in healthy donors. In the study overall: A subsequent analysis reported that the roughly 120 validation repertoires were produced on the same platform that had also been used for the approximately 710 first-cohort repertoires.

Points on this clone: Its target is not known.

The assay was immunoSEQ multiplex PCR, and TCRdb's table has in-frame clones only and misses some. The sample holds about 140,000 clones, approximately 87% seen once. The study drew the donors from its roughly 120-subject validation cohort, separate from the approximately 700-subject first cohort. Notes on the study in general: Overall, approximately 150 TCR beta chains were annotated as cytomegalovirus-associated.

V lost 4 bases, J lost 5 bases, and 9 bases lay in between. The germline CDR1 and CDR2 sequences are SGHDT and YYEEEE. The CDR3 consists of 12 residues. Sequenced material: PBMCs. J is TRBJ1-1 and V is TRBV5-6; D uncertain. The source of this sequence is a man younger than 30 in good health and CMV-seronegative. CDR3 in DNA: TGTGCCAGCAGCCAAGTGAGGACTGAAGCTTTCTTT. Residues: CASSQVRTEAFF.